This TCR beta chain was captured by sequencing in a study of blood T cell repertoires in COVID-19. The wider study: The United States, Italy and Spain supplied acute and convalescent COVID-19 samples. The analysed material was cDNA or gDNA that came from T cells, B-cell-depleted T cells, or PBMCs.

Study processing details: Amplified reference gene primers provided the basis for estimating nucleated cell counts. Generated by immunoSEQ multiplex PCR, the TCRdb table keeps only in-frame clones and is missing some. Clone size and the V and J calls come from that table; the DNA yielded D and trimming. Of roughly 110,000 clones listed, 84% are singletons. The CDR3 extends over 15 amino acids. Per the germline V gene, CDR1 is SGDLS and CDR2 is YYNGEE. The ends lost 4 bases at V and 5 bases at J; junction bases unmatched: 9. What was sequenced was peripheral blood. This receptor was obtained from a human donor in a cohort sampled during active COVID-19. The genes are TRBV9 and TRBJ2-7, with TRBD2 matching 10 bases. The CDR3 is CASSPSLAGVHEQYF. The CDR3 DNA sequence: TGTGCCAGCAGCCCAAGTCTAGCGGGAGTGCACGAGCAGTACTTC.